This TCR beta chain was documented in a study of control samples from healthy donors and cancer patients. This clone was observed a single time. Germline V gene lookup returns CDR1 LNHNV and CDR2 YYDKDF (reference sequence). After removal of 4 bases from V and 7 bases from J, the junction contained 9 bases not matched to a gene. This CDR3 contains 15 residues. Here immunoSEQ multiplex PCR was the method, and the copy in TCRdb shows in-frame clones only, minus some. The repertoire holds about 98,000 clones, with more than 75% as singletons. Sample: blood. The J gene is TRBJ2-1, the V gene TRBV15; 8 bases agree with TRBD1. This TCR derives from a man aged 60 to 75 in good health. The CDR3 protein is CATSNDRGVRNEQFF. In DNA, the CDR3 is TGTGCCACCAGCAATGACAGGGGAGTTAGAAATGAGCAGTTCTTC.